The clone carrying this TCR beta chain was detected once. In the original processing: From reference gene primer amplification, estimates of nucleated cell counts were derived. Profiling relied on immunoSEQ multiplex PCR, and the TCRdb table lists in-frame clones only, not all of them. V, J and clone size reflect that table, while D and trimming were determined from the DNA. The profile shows around 260,000 clones, approximately 91% of them singletons. The data were taken from a study of blood T cell repertoires in COVID-19. Overall study context: PBMCs, B-cell-depleted T cells, or T cells provided the cDNA or gDNA that made up the material.

From germline, CDR1 is SGHVS and CDR2 FQNEAQ. The CDR3 length is 14 residues. The J segment lost 8 bases and the V segment lost 5 bases, leaving 6 bases of the junction unmatched. The chain carries TRBV7-8 and TRBJ1-4; 9 positions match TRBD1. The receptor was derived from a human donor in a cohort sampled during active COVID-19. The source material was peripheral blood. As DNA, the CDR3 is TGTGCCAGCAGCCCACAAGGACAGGGGGAAAAACTGTTTTTT. Its protein product is CASSPQGQGEKLFF. Combining the CDR3 with reference TRBV7-8 and TRBJ1-4 gives the whole variable domain GAGVSQSPRYKVAKRGQDVALRCDPISGHVSLFWYQQALGQGPEFLTYFQNEAQLDKSGLPSDRFFAERPEGSVSTLKIQRTQQEDSAVYLCASSPQGQGEKLFFGSGTQLSVL.